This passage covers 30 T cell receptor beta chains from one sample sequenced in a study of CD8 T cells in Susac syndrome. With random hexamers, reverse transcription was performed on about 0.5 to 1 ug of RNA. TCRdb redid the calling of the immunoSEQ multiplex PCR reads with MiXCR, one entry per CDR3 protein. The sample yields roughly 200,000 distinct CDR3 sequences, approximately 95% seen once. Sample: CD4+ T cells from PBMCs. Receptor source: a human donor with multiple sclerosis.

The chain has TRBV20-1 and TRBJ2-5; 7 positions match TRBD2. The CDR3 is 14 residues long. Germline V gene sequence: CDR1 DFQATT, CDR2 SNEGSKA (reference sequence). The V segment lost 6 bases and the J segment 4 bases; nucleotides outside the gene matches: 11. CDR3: CSARLPREGETQYF. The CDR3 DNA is TGCAGTGCGAGACTACCGAGGGAGGGAGAGACCCAGTACTTC.

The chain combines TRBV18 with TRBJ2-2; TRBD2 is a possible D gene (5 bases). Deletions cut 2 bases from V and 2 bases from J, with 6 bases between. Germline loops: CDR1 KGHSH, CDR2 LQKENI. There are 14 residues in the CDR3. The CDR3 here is CASSPGSNTGELFF. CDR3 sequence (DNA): TGTGCCAGCTCACCAGGGAGTAACACCGGGGAGCTGTTTTTT.

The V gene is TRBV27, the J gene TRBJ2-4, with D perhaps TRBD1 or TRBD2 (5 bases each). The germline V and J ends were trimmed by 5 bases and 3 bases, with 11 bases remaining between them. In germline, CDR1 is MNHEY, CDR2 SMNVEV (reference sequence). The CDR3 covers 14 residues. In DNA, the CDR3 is TGTGCCAGCAGTCCCGGGACGGTCAAAAACATTCAGTACTTC. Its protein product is CASSPGTVKNIQYF.

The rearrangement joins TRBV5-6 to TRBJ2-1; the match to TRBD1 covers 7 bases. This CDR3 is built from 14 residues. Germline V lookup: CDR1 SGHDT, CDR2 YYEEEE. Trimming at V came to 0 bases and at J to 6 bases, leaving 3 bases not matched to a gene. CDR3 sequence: CASSLGGTANEQFF. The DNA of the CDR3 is TGTGCCAGCAGCTTGGGGGGGACAGCCAATGAGCAGTTCTTC.

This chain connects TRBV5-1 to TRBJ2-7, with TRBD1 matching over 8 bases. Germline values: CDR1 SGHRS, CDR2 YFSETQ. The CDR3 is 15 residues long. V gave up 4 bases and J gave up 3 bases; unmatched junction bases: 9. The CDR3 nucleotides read TGCGCCAGCAGCCCCGGGACAGGAGGATTCTACGAGCAGTACGTC. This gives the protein CASSPGTGGFYEQYV.

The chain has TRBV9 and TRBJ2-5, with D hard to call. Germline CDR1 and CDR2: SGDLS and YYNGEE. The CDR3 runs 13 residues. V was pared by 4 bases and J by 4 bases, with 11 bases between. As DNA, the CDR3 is TGTGCCAGCAGCACCCGTCTTGGAGAGACCCAGTACTTC. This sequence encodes CASSTRLGETQYF.

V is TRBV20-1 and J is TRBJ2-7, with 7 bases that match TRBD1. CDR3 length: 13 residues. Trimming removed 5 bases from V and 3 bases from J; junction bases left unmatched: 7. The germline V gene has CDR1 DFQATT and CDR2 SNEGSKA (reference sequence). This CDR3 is CSAPRAGGYEQYF. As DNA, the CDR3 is TGCAGTGCTCCCAGGGCAGGGGGCTACGAGCAGTACTTC.

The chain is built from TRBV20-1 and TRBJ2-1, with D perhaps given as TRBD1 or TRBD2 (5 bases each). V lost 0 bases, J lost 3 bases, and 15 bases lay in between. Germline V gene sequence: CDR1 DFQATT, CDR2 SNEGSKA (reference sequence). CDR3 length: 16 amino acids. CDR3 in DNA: TGCAGTGCTAGAGATTGGGACGGGGCGCACTACAATGAGCAGTTCTTC. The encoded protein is CSARDWDGAHYNEQFF.

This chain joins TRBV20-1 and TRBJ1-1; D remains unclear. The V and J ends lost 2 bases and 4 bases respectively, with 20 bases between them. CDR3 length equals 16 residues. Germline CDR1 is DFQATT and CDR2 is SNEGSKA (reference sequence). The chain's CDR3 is CSARPPMGTSGTEAFF. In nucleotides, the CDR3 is TGCAGTGCTAGACCCCCTATGGGAACCTCGGGCACTGAAGCTTTCTTT.

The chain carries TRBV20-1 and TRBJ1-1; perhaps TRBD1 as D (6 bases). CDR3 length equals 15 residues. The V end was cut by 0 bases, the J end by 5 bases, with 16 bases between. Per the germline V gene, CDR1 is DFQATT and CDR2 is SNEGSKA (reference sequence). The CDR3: CSARDRVGAQTEAFF. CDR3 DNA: TGCAGTGCTAGAGATCGAGTGGGGGCGCAAACTGAAGCTTTCTTT.

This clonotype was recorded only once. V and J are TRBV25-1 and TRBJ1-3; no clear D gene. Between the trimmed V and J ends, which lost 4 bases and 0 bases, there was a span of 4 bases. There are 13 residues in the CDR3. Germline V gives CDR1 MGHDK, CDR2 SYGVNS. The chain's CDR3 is CASSGSSGNTIYF. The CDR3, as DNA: TGTGCCAGCAGTGGGAGCTCTGGAAACACCATATATTTT.

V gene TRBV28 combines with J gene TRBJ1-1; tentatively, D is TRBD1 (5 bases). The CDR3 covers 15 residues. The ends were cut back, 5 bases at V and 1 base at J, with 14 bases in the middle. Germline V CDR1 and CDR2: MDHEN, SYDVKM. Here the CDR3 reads CASSPSGSGNTEAFF. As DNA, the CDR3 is TGTGCCAGCAGTCCCTCAGGGTCGGGGAACACTGAAGCTTTCTTT. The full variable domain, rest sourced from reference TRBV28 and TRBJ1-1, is DVKVTQSSRYLVKRTGEKVFLECVQDMDHENMFWYRQDPGLGLRLIYFSYDVKMKEKGDIPEGYSVSREKKERFSLILESASTNQTSMYLCASSPSGSGNTEAFFGQGTRLTVV.

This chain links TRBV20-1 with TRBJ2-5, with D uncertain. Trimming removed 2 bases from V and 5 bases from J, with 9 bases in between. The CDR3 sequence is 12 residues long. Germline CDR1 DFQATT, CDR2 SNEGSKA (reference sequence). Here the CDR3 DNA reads TGCAGTGCTAGAAGTAGTATGGAGACCCAGTACTTC. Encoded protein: CSARSSMETQYF.

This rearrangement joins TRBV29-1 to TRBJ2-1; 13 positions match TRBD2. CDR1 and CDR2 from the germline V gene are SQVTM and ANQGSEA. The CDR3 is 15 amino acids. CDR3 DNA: TGCAGTGCTTCCGGGACTAGCGGGGAACACAATGAGCAGTTCTTC. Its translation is CSASGTSGEHNEQFF.

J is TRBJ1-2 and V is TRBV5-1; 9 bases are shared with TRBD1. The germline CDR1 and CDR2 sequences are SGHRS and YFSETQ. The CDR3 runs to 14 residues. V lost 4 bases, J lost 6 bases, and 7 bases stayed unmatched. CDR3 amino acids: CASSAGQGRHGYTF. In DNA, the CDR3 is TGCGCCAGCAGCGCCGGACAGGGGAGGCATGGCTACACCTTC.

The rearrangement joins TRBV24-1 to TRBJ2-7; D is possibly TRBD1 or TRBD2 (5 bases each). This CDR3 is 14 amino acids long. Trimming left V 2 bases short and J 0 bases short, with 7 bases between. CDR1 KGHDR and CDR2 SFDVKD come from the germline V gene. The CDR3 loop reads CATSDWDVSYEQYV. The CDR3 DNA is TGTGCCACCAGTGATTGGGACGTCTCCTACGAGCAGTACGTC.

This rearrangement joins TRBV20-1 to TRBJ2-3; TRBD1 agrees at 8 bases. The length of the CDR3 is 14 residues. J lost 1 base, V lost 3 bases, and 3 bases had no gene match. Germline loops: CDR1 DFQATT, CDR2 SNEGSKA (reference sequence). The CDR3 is CSASLDRGTDTQYF. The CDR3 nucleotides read TGCAGTGCTAGTCTGGACAGGGGCACAGATACGCAGTATTTT.

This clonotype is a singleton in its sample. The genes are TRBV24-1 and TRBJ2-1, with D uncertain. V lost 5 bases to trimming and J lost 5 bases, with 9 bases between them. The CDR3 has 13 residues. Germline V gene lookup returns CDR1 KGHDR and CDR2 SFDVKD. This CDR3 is CATSAMSHNEQFF. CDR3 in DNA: TGTGCCACCAGTGCAATGAGCCACAATGAGCAGTTCTTC.

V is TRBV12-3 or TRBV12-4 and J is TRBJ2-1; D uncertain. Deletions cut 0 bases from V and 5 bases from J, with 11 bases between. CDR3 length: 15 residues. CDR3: CASSLAHGLNNEQFF. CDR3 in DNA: TGTGCCAGCAGTTTAGCGCACGGATTGAACAATGAGCAGTTCTTC.

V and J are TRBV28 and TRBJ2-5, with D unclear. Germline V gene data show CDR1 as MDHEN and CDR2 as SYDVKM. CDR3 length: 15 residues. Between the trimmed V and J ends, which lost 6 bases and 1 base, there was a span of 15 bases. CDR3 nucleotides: TGTGCCAGCAGCTCTCTGGGGATGGGCCAAGAGACCCAGTACTTC. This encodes CASSSLGMGQETQYF. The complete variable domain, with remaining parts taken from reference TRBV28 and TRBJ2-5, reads DVKVTQSSRYLVKRTGEKVFLECVQDMDHENMFWYRQDPGLGLRLIYFSYDVKMKEKGDIPEGYSVSREKKERFSLILESASTNQTSMYLCASSSLGMGQETQYFGPGTRLLVL.

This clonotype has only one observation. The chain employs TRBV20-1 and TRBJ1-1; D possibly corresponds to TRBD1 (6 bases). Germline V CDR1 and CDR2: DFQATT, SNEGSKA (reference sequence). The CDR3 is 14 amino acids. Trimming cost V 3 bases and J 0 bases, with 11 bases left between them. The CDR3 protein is CSARGGGLNTEAFF. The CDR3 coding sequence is TGCAGTGCTAGGGGGGGCGGGTTGAACACTGAAGCTTTCTTT.

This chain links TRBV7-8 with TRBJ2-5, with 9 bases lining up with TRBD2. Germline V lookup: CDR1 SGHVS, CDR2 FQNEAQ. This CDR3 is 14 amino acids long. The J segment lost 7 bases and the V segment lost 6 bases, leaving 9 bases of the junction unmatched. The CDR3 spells CASSSSGTDWTQYF. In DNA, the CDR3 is TGTGCCAGCAGTTCTAGCGGGACCGATTGGACCCAGTACTTC.

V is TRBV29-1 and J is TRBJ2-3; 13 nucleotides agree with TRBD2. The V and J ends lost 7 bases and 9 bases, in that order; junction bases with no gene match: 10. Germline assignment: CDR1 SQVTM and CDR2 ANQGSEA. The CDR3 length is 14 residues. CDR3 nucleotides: TGCAGCGCTAGACTAGCGGGGGGTTTCGGGACGCAGTATTTT. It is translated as CSARLAGGFGTQYF.

The CDR3 reads CAWRGDRVSLGYTF. CDR3 bases: TGTGCCTGGAGAGGGGACAGGGTGTCTCTAGGCTACACCTTC. This chain links TRBV30 with TRBJ1-2, with TRBD1 matching over 9 bases. V was clipped by 3 bases and J by 8 bases; unmatched bases: 10. CDR3 length: 14 residues. Per the germline V gene, CDR1 is GTSNPN and CDR2 is SVGIG (reference sequence).

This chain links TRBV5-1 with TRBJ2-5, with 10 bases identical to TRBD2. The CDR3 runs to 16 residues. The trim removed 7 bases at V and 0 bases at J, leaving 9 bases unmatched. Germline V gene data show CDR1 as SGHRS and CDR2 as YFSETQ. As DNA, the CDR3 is TGCGCCAGCGGTCTAGCGGGGGCCACATACCAAGAGACCCAGTACTTC. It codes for CASGLAGATYQETQYF. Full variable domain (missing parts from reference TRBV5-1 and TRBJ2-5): KAGVTQTPRYLIKTRGQQVTLSCSPISGHRSVSWYQQTPGQGLQFLFEYFSETQRNKGNFPGRFSGRQFSNSRSEMNVSTLELGDSALYLCASGLAGATYQETQYFGPGTRLLVL.

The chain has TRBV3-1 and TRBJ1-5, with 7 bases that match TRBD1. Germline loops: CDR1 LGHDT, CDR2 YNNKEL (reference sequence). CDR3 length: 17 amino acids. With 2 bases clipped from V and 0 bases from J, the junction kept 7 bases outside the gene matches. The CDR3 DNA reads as TGTGCCAGCAGCCAATCACAGGGGTCGTATAGCAATCAGCCCCAGCATTTT. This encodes CASSQSQGSYSNQPQHF.

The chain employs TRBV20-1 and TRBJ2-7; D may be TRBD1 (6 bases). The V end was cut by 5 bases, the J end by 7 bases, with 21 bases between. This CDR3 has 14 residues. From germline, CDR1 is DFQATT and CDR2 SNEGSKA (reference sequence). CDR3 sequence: CSAGPVGGPLEQYV. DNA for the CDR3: TGCAGTGCTGGGCCCGTTGGGGGCCCCCTGGAGCAGTACGTC.

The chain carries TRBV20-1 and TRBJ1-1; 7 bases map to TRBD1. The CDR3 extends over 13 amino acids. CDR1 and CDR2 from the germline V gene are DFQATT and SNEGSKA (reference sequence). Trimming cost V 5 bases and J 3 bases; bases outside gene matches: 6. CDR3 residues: CSAQGVAYTEAFF. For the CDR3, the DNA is TGCAGTGCTCAGGGGGTAGCGTACACTGAAGCTTTCTTT.

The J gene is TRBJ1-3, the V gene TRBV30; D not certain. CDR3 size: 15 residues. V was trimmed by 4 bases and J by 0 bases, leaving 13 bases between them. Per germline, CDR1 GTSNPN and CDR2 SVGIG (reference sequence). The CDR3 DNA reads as TGTGCCTGGAATGGCGTAGGGAGCTCTGGAAACACCATATATTTT. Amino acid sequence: CAWNGVGSSGNTIYF.

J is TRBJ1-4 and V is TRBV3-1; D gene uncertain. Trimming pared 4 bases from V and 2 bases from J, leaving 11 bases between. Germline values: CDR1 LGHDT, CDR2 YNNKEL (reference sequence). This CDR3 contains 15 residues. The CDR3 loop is CASSPGVDTNEKLFF. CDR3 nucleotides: TGTGCCAGCAGCCCTGGGGTGGACACTAATGAAAAACTGTTTTTT.